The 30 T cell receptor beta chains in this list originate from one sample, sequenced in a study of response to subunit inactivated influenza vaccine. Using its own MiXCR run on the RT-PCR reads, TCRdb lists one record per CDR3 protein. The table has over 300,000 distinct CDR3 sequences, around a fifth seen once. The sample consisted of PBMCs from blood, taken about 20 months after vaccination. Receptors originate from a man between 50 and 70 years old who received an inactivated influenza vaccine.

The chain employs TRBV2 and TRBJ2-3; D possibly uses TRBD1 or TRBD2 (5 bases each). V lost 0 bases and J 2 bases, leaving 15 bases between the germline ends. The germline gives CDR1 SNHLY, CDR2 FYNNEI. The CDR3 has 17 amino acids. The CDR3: CASSEALAGPYTDTQYF. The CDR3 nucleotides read TGTGCCAGCAGTGAAGCGCTAGCAGGGCCTTACACAGATACGCAGTATTTT.

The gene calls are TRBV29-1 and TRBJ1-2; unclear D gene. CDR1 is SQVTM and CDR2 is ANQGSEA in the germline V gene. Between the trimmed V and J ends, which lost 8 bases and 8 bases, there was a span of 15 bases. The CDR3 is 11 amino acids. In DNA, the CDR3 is TGCAGCATTCCGGACGGCGCGGGCTACACCTTC. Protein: CSIPDGAGYTF. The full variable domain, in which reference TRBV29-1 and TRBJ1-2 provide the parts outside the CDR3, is SAVISQKPSRDICQRGTSLTIQCQVDSQVTMMFWYRQQPGQSLTLIATANQGSEATYESGFVIDKFPISRPNLTFSTLTVSNMSPEDSSIYLCSIPDGAGYTFGSGTRLTVV.

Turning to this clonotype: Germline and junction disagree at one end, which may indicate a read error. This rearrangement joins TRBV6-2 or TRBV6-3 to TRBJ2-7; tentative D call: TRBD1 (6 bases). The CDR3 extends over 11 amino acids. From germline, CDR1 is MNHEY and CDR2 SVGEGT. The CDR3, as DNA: TGTGCCAGCAGTTATCTTTGGGACACGTCGTTC. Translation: CASSYLWDTSF.

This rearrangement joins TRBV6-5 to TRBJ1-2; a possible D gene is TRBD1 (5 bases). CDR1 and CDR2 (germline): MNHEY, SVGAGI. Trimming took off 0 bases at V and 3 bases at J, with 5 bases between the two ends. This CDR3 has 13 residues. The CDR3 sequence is CASSYSTDYGYTF. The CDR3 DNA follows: TGTGCCAGCAGTTACTCGACAGACTATGGCTACACCTTC.

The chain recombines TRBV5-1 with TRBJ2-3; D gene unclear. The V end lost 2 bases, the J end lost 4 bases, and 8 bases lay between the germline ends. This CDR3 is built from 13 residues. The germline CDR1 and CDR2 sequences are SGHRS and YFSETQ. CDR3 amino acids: CASSLGLPDTQYF. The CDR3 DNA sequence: TGCGCCAGCAGCTTAGGTCTCCCAGATACGCAGTATTTT.

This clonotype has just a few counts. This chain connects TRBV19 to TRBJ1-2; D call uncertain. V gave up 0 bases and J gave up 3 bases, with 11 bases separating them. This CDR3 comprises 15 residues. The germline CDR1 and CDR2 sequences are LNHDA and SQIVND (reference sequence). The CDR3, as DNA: TGTGCCAGTAGTATAGATTCAGTGGAGGACTATGGCTACACCTTC. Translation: CASSIDSVEDYGYTF.

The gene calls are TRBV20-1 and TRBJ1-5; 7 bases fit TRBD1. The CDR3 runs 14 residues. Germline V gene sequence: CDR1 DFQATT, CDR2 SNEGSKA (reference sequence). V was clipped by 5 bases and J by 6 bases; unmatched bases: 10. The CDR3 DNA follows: TGCAGTGCTTCTGGACAGGCCACTCTTCAGCCCCAGCATTTT. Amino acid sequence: CSASGQATLQPQHF.

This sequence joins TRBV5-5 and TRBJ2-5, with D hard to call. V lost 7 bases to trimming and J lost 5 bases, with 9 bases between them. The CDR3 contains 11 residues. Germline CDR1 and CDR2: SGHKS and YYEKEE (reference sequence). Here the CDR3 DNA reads TGTGCCAGCGCGGCTGGGGAGACCCAGTACTTC. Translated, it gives CASAAGETQYF.

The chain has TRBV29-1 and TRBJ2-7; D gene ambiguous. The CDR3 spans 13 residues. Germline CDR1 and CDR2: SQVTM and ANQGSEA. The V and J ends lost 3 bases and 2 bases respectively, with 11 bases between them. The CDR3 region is CSVDEAGTYEQYF. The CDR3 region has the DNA TGCAGCGTTGATGAGGCCGGAACCTACGAGCAGTACTTC.

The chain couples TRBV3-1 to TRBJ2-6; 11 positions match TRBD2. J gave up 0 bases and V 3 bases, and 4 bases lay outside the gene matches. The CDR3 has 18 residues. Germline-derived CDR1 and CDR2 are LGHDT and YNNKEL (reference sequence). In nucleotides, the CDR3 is TGTGCCAGCAGCCAGGGACTAGCGGAGGGCTCTGGGGCCAACGTCCTGACTTTC. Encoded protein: CASSQGLAEGSGANVLTF.

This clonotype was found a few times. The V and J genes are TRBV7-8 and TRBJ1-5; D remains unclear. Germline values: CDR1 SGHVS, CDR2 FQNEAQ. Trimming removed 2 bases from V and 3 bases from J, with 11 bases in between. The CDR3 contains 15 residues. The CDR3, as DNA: TGTGCCAGCAGCTTATCGGCCCTAGACAATCAGCCCCAGCATTTT. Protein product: CASSLSALDNQPQHF.

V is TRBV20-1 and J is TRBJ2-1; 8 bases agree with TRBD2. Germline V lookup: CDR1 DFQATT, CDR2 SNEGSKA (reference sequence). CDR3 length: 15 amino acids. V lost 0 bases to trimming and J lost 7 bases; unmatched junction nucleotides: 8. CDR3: CSARDFGGGGNEQFF. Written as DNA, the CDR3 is TGCAGTGCTAGAGATTTCGGGGGGGGCGGAAATGAGCAGTTCTTC.

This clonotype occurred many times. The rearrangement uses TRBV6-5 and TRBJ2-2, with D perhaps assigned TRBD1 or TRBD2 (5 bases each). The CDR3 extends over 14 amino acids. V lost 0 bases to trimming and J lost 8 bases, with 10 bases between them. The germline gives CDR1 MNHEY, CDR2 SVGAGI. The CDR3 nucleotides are TGTGCCAGCAGTTACTCGGTGGGGGAGGGGGAGCTGTTTTTT. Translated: CASSYSVGEGELFF.

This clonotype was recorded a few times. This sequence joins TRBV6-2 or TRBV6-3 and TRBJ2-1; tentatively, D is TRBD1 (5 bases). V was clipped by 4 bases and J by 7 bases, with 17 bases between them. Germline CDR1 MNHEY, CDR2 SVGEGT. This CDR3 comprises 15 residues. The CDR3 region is CASSFPRSRGNEQFF. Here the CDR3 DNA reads TGTGCCAGCAGTTTCCCGCGAAGTAGGGGAAATGAGCAGTTCTTC.

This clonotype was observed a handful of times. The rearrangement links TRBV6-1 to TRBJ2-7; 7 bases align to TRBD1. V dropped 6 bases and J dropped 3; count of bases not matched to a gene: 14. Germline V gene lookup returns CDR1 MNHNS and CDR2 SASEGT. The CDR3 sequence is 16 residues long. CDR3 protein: CASSRTPRGQDYEQYF. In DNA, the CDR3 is TGTGCCAGCAGCCGAACCCCCCGCGGACAGGACTACGAGCAGTACTTC.

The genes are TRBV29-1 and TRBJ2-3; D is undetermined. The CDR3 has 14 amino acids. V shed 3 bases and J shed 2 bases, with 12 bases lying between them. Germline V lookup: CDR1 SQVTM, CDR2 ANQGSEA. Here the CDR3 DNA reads TGCAGCGTTGATGTCAGAATAGTCACAGATACGCAGTATTTT. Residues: CSVDVRIVTDTQYF.

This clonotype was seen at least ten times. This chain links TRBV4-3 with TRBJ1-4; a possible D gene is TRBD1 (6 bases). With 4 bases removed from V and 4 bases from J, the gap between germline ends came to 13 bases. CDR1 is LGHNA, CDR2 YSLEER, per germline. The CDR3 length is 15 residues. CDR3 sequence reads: CASSPGHSLNEKLFF. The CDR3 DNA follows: TGCGCCAGCAGCCCGGGACACAGCCTTAATGAAAAACTGTTTTTT.

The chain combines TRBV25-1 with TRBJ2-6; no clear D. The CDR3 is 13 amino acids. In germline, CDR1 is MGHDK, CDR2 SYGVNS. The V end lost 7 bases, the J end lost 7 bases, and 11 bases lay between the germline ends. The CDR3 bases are TGTGCCAGCAAGGGCTTAGGAGCCAACGTCCTGACTTTC. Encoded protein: CASKGLGANVLTF.

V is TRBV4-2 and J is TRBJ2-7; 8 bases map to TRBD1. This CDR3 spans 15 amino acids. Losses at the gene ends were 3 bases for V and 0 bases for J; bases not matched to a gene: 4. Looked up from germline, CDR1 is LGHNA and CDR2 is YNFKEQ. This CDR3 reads CASSQDRVASYEQYF. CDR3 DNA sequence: TGTGCCAGCAGCCAGGACAGGGTAGCCTCCTACGAGCAGTACTTC.

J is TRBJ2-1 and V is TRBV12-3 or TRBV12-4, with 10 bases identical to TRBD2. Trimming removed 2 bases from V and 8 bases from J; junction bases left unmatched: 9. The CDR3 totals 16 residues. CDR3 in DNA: TGTGCCAGCAGTTTACCTAGCGGGAGAAGGGCCCATGAGCAGTTCTTC. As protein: CASSLPSGRRAHEQFF.

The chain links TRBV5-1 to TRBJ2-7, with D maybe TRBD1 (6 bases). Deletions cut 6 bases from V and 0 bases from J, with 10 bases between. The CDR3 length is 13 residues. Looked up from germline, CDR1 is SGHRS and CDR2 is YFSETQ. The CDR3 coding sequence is TGCGCCAGCAACCAGGGGTCCTCCTACGAGCAGTACTTC. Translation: CASNQGSSYEQYF. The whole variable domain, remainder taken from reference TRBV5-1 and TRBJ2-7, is KAGVTQTPRYLIKTRGQQVTLSCSPISGHRSVSWYQQTPGQGLQFLFEYFSETQRNKGNFPGRFSGRQFSNSRSEMNVSTLELGDSALYLCASNQGSSYEQYFGPGTRLTVT.

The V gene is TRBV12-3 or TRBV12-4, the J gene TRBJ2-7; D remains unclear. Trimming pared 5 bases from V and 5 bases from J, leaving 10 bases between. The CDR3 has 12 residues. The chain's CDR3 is CASSNAWDEQYF. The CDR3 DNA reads TGTGCCAGCAGTAACGCCTGGGACGAGCAGTACTTC.

The CDR3 is CSARFGTGGAGEQFF. As DNA, the CDR3 is TGCAGTGCTAGATTTGGGACTGGGGGGGCAGGTGAGCAGTTCTTC. The gene calls are TRBV20-1 and TRBJ2-1; possible D gene TRBD2, 7 bases. The CDR3 is made up of 15 amino acids. CDR1 and CDR2 (germline): DFQATT, SNEGSKA (reference sequence). V shed 2 bases and J shed 9 bases, with 20 bases lying between them.

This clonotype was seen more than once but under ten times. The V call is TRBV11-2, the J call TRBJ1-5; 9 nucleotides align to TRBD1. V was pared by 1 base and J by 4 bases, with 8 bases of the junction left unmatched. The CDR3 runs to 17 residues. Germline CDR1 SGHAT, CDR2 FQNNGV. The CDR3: CASSLVPGTGFNQPQHF. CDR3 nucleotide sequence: TGTGCCAGCAGCTTAGTTCCCGGGACAGGGTTTAATCAGCCCCAGCATTTT.

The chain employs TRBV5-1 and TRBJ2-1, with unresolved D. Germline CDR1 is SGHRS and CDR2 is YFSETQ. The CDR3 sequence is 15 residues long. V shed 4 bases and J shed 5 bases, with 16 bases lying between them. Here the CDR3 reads CASSRSPALNNEQFF. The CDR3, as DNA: TGCGCCAGCAGCCGCAGCCCAGCACTTAACAATGAGCAGTTCTTC.

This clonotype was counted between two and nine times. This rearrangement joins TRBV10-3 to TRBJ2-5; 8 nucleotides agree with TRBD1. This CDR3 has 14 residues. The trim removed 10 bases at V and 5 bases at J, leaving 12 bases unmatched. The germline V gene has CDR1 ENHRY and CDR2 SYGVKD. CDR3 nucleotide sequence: TGTGCCACGCTACAAGACAGGGGTCGTGAGACCCAGTACTTC. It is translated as CATLQDRGRETQYF.

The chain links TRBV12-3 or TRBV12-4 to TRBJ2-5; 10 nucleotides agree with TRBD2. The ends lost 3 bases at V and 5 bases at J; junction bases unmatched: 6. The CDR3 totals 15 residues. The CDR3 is CASSFASGRGETQYF. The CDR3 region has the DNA TGTGCCAGCAGTTTTGCTAGCGGGAGAGGGGAGACCCAGTACTTC.

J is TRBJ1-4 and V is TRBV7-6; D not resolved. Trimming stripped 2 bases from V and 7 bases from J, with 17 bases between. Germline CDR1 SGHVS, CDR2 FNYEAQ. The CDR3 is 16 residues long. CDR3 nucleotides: TGTGCCAGCAGCTTAAGCTCTAAAGGATTCCGTGAAAAACTGTTTTTT. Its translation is CASSLSSKGFREKLFF. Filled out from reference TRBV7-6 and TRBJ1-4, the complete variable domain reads GAGVSQSPRYKVTKRGQDVALRCDPISGHVSLYWYRQALGQGPEFLTYFNYEAQQDKSGLPNDRFSAERPEGSISTLTIQRTEQRDSAMYRCASSLSSKGFREKLFFGSGTQLSVL.

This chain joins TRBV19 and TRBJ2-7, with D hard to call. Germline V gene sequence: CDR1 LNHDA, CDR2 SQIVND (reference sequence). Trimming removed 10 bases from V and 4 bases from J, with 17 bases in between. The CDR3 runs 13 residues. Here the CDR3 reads CATGPAGRYEQYF. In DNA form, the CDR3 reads TGTGCCACCGGACCGGCAGGAAGGTACGAGCAGTACTTC.

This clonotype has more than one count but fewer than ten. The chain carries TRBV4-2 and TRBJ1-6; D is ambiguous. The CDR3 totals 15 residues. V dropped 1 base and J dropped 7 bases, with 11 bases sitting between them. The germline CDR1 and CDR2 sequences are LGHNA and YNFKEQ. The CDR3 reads CASSQATRENSPLHF. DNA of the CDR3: TGTGCCAGCAGCCAAGCTACTAGGGAGAATTCACCCCTCCACTTT.